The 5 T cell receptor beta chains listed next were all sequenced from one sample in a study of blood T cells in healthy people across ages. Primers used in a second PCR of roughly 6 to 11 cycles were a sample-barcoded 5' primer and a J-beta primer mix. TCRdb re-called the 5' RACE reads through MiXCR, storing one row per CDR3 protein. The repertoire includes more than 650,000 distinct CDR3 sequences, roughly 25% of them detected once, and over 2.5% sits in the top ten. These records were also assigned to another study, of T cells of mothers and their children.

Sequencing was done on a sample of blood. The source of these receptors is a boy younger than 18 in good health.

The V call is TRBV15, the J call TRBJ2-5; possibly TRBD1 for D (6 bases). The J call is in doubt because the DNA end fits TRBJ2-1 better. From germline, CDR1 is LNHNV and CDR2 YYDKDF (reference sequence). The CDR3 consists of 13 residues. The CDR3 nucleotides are TGTGCCACCAGCTTCACAGGGAGAAATGAGCAGTTCTTC. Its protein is CATSFTGRNEQFF.

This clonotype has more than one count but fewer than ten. CDR3 in amino acids: CASSLSTGASYNEQFF. The CDR3 nucleotides read TGCGCCAGCAGCTTGTCGACAGGGGCCTCCTACAATGAGCAGTTCTTC. The chain joins TRBV5-1 to TRBJ2-1, with 8 bases identical to TRBD1. J lost 0 bases, V lost 1 base, and 3 bases had no gene match. CDR1 is SGHRS and CDR2 is YFSETQ in the germline V gene. CDR3 length equals 16 residues.

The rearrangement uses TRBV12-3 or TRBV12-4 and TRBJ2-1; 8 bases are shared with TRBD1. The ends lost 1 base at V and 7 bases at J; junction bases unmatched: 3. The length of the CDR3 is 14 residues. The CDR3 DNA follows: TGTGCCAGCAGTTTAGGGACAGGGCTAAATGAGCAGTTCTTC. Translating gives CASSLGTGLNEQFF.

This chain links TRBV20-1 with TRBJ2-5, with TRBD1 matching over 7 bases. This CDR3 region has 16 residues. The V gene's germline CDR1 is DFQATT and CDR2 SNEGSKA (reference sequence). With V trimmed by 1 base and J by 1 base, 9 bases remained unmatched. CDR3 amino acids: CSARGLTGAIQETQYF. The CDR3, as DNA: TGCAGTGCTAGAGGTCTTACAGGGGCCATCCAAGAGACCCAGTACTTC.

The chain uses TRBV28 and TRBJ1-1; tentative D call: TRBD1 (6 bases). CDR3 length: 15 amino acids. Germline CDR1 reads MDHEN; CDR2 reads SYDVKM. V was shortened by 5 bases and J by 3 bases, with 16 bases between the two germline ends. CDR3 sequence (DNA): TGTGCCAGCAGTCAGGACAGAGAGGGGTACACTGAAGCTTTCTTT. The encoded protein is CASSQDREGYTEAFF.